The clone carrying this T cell receptor beta chain was seen a handful of times. This sample was included in a study of blood T cell repertoires in COVID-19. In the study overall: PBMCs, B-cell-depleted T cells, or T cells were the source of the cDNA or gDNA that made up the material.

Generated by immunoSEQ multiplex PCR, the TCRdb table keeps only in-frame clones and is missing some. The table lists tens of thousands of clones, around 89% of them singletons. This CDR3 comprises 16 residues. The specimen was peripheral blood. This rearrangement joins TRBV21-1 to TRBJ1-5. TRBV21-1 is shown as a pseudogene. The TCR was taken from a woman aged 80 or over with active or convalescent COVID-19. CDR3 bases: TGTGCCAGACCCGCAGCGGTCGGGGATGAGGATCAGCCCCAGCATTTT. It encodes CARPAAVGDEDQPQHF.